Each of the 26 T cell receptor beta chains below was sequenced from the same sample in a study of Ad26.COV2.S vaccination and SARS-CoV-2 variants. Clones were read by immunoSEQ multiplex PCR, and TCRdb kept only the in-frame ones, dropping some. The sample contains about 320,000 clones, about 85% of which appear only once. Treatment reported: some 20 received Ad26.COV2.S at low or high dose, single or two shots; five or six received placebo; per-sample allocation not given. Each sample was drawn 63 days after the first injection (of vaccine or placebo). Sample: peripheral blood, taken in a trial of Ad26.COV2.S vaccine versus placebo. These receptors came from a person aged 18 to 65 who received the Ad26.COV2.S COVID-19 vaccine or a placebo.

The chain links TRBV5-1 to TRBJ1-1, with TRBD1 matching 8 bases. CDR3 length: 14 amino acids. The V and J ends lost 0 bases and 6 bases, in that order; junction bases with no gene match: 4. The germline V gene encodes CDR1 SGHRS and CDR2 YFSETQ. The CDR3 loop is CASSLGGTGPEAFF. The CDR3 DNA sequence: TGCGCCAGCAGCTTGGGGGGGACAGGTCCTGAAGCTTTCTTT.

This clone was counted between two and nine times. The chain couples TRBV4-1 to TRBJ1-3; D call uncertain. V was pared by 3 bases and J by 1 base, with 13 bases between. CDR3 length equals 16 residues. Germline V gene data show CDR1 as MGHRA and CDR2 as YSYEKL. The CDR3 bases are TGCGCCAGCAGCCATGGGGTACCTCTTTCTGGAAACACCATATATTTT. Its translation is CASSHGVPLSGNTIYF.

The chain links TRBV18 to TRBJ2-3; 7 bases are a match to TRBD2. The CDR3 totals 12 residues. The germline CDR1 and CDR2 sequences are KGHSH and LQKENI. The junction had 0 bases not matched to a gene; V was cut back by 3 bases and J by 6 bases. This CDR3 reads CASSPGGDTQYF. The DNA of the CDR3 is TGTGCCAGCTCACCGGGAGGGGATACGCAGTATTTT.

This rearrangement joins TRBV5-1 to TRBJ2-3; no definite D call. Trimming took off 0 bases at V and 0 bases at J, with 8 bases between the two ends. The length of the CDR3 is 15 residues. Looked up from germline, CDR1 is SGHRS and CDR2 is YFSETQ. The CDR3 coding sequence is TGCGCCAGCAGCTTGGTACAGATAAGCACAGATACGCAGTATTTT. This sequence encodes CASSLVQISTDTQYF.

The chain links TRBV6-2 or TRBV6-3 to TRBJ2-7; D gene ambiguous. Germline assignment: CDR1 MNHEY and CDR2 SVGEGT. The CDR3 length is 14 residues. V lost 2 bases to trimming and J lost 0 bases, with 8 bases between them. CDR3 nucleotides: TGTGCCAGCAGTTACACGGACGGCTCCTACGAGCAGTACTTC. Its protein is CASSYTDGSYEQYF.

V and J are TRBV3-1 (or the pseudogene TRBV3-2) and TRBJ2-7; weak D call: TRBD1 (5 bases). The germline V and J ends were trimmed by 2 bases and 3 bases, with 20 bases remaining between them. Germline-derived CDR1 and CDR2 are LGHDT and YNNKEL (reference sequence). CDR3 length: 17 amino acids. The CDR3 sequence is CASSQWARVTKGYEQYF. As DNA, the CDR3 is TGTGCCAGCAGCCAATGGGCCAGGGTGACAAAGGGCTACGAGCAGTACTTC.

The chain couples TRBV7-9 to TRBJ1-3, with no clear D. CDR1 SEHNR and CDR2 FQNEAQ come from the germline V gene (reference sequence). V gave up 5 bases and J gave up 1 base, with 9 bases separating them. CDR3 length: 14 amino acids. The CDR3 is CASSPNQSGNTIYF. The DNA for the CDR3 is TGTGCCAGCAGCCCTAATCAATCTGGAAACACCATATATTTT.

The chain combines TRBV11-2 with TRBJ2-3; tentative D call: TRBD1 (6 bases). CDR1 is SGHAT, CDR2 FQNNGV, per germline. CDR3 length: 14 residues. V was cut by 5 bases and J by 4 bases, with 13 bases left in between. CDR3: CASSPGTSADTQYF. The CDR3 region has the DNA TGTGCCAGCAGCCCCGGGACATCGGCAGATACGCAGTATTTT.

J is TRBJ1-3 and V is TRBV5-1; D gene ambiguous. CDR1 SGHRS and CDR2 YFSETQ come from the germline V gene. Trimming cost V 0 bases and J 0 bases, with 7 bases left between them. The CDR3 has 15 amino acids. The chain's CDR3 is CASSLGHNSGNTIYF. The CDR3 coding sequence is TGCGCCAGCAGCTTGGGGCACAACTCTGGAAACACCATATATTTT. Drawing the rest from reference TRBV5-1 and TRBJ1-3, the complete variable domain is KAGVTQTPRYLIKTRGQQVTLSCSPISGHRSVSWYQQTPGQGLQFLFEYFSETQRNKGNFPGRFSGRQFSNSRSEMNVSTLELGDSALYLCASSLGHNSGNTIYFGEGSWLTVV.

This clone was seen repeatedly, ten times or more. In DNA form, the CDR3 reads TGCAGTGCTAGTCGACGCTCAGGTGAGCAGTTCTTC. Residues: CSASRRSGEQFF. V gene TRBV20-1 combines with J gene TRBJ2-1; D ambiguous. Germline V gene sequence: CDR1 DFQATT, CDR2 SNEGSKA (reference sequence). This CDR3 region has 12 residues. Trimming shortened V by 3 bases and J by 9 bases, and 12 bases separated the two germline ends.

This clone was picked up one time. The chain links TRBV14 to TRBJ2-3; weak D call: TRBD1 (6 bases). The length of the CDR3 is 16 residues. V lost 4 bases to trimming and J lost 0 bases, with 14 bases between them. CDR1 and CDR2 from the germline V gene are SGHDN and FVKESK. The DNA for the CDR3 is TGTGCCAGCAGCCGGCGGACAGATTCTAGCACAGATACGCAGTATTTT. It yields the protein CASSRRTDSSTDTQYF. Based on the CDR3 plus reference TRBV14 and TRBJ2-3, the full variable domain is EAGVTQFPSHSVIEKGQTVTLRCDPISGHDNLYWYRRVMGKEIKFLLHFVKESKQDESGMPNNRFLAERTGGTYSTLKVQPAELEDSGVYFCASSRRTDSSTDTQYFGPGTRLTVL.

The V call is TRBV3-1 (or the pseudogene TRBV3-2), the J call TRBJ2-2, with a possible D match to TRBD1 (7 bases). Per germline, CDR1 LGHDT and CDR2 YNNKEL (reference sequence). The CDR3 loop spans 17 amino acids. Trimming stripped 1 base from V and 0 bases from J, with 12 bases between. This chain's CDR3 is CASSQVGGGPNTGELFF. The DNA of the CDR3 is TGTGCCAGCAGCCAAGTAGGAGGGGGCCCGAACACCGGGGAGCTGTTTTTT.

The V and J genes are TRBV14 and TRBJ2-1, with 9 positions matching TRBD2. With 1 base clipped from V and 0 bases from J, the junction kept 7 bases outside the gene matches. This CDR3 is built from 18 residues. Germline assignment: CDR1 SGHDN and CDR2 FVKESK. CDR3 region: CASSQGLAVLSSYNEQFF. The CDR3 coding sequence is TGTGCCAGCAGCCAAGGACTAGCGGTGCTTAGCTCCTACAATGAGCAGTTCTTC. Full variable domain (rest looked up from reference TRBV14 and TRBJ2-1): EAGVTQFPSHSVIEKGQTVTLRCDPISGHDNLYWYRRVMGKEIKFLLHFVKESKQDESGMPNNRFLAERTGGTYSTLKVQPAELEDSGVYFCASSQGLAVLSSYNEQFFGPGTRLTVL.

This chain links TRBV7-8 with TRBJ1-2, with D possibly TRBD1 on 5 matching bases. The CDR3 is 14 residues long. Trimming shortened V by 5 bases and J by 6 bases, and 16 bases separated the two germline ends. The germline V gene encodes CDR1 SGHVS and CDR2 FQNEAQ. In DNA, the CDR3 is TGTGCCAGCAGCCCTAACTGGGGGAGGCATGGCTACACCTTC. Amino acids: CASSPNWGRHGYTF.

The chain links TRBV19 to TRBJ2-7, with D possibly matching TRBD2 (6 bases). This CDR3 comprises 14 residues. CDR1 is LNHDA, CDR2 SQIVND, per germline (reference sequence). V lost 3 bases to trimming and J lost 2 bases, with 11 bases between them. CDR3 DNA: TGTGCCAGTAGTATGCGGGACGGAGCCTACGAGCAGTACTTC. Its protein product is CASSMRDGAYEQYF.

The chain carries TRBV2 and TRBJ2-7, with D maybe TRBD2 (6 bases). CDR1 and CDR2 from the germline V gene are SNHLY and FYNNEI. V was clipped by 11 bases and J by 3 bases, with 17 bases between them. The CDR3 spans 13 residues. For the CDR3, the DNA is TGTGCCCGCGGGGTCGGGTCGAGCTACGAGCAGTACTTC. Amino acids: CARGVGSSYEQYF.

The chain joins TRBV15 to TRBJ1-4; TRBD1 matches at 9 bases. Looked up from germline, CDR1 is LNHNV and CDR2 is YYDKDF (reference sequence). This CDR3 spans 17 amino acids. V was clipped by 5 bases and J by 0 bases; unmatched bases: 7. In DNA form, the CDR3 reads TGTGCCACCAGCGGACGAACAGGGGGCGCAACTAATGAAAAACTGTTTTTT. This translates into CATSGRTGGATNEKLFF. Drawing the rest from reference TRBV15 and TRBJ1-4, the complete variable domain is DAMVIQNPRYQVTQFGKPVTLSCSQTLNHNVMYWYQQKSSQAPKLLFHYYDKDFNNEADTPDNFQSRRPNTSFCFLDIRSPGLGDTAMYLCATSGRTGGATNEKLFFGSGTQLSVL.

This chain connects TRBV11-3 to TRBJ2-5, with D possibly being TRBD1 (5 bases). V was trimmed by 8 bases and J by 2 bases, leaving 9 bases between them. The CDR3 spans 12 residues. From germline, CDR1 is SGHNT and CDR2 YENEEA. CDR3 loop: CASGHLQETQYF. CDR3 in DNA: TGTGCCAGCGGACACCTTCAAGAGACCCAGTACTTC.

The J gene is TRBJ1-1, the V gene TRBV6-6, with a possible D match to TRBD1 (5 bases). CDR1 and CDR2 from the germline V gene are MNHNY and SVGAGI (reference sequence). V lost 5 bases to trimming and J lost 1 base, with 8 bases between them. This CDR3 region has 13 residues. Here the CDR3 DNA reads TGTGCCAGCAGTAGGCAGGGGAACACTGAAGCTTTCTTT. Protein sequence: CASSRQGNTEAFF.

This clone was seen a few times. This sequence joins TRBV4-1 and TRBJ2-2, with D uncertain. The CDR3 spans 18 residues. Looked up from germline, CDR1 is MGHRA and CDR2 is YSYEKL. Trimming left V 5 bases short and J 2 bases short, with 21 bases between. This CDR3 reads CASSYSPVARRNTGELFF. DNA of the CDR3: TGCGCCAGCAGCTACTCGCCTGTGGCGCGGCGAAACACCGGGGAGCTGTTTTTT.

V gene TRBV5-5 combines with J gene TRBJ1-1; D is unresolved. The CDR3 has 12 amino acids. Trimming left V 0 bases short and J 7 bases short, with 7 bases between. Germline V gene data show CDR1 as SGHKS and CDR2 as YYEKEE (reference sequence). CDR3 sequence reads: CASSLETHEAFF. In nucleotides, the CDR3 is TGTGCCAGCAGCTTGGAGACTCATGAAGCTTTCTTT.

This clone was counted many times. CDR3 sequence (DNA): TGTGCCATCAGTGAAAATGCAACTAATGAAAAACTGTTTTTT. Amino acids: CAISENATNEKLFF. The V gene is TRBV10-3, the J gene TRBJ1-4; D not resolved. The CDR3 is made up of 14 amino acids. The germline gives CDR1 ENHRY, CDR2 SYGVKD. V lost 3 bases and J 0 bases, leaving 5 bases between the germline ends.

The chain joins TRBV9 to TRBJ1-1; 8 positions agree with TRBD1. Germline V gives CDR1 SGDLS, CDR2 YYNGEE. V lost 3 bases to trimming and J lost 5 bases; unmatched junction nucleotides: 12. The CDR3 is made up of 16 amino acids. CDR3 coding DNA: TGTGCCAGCAGCGCTGTCCCCACAGGGGGTGGGACTGAAGCTTTCTTT. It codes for CASSAVPTGGGTEAFF.

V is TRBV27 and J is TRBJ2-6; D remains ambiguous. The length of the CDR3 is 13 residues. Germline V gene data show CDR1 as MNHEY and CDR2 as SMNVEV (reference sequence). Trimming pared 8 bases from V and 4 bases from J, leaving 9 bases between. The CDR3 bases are TGTGCCAGCCGGGTATCCGGGGCCAACGTCCTGACTTTC. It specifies CASRVSGANVLTF.

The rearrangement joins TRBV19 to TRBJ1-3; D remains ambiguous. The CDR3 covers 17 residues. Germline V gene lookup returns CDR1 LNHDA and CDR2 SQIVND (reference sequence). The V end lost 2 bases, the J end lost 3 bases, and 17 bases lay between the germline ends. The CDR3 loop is CASSIIPAGELGNTIYF. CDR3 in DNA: TGTGCCAGTAGTATAATTCCGGCCGGGGAGCTTGGAAACACCATATATTTT.

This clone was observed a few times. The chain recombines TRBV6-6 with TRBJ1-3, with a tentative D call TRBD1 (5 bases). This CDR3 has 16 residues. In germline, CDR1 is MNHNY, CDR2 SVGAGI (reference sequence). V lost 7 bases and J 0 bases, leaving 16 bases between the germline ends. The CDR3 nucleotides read TGTGCCAGCACCGAGGACACGGTCTACTCTGGAAACACCATATATTTT. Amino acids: CASTEDTVYSGNTIYF.